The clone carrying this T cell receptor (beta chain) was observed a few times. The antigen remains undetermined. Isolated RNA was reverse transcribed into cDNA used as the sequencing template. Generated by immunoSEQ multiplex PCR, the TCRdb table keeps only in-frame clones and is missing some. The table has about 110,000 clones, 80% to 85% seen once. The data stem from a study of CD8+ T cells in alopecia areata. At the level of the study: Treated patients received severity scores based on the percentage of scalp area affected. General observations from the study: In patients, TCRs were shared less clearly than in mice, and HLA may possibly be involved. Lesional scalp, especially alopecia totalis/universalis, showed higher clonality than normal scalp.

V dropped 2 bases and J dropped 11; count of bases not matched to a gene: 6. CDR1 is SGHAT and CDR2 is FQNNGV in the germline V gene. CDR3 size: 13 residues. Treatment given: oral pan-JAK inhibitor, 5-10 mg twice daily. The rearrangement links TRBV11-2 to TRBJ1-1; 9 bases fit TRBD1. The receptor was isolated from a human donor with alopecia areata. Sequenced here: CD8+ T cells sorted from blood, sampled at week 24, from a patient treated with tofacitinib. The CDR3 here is CASSLPGQGWAFF. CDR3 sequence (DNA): TGTGCCAGCAGCTTACCGGGACAGGGATGGGCTTTCTTT.